This TCR beta chain came from a study of graft-versus-host responses after intestinal transplantation. Across the study: Multivisceral, liver-intestinal, or isolated intestinal transplants were given to recipients.

TCRdb's copy holds only in-frame clones and misses some; the assay was immunoSEQ multiplex PCR. This table holds about 45,000 clones, roughly 90% found once. This clone was seen only once. The antigen is not known. CDR3 size: 18 residues. The junction had 8 bases not matched to a gene; V was cut back by 0 bases and J by 0 bases. CDR1 and CDR2 from the germline V gene are SGDLS and YYNGEE. Findings and caveats of the study: The authors found GvH clones in recipient marrow, some appearing first in ileum or blood. Early post-transplant falls in HvG clones accompanied the peak levels of circulating GvH clones.

This chain links TRBV9 with TRBJ2-3; 9 nucleotides line up with TRBD2. Sequenced here: PBMCs, sampled 524 days after transplant. The clonotype comes from a human patient who received an intestinal transplant, so some T cells may come from the graft donor. The CDR3 DNA reads TGTGCCAGCAGCGTAGTAGGACCAACTAGCGGGAGCACAGATACGCAGTATTTT. Its translation is CASSVVGPTSGSTDTQYF.